The present entry profiles one T cell receptor (beta chain) with its context. No antigen is known for it. The source of the sample is a study of T cell responses to AZD1222 COVID-19 vaccine. General observations from the study: Just 5 to 7 AZD1222 recipients were seropositive at baseline. Among spike-specific TCRs, nearly half reportedly target unmutated variant regions.

Repertoires were generated with immunoSEQ multiplex PCR, while TCRdb's copy carries only in-frame clones and drops some. Among more than 150,000 clones listed, more than 85% were seen once. This CDR3 is built from 15 residues. V trimming: 6 bases; J trimming: 4 bases; junction bases outside the gene matches: 10. The germline V gene encodes CDR1 MNHEY and CDR2 SVGEGT. Pooled samples include second doses given at about 4 or 12 weeks. The material was peripheral blood, obtained 28 days after the second AZD1222 dose. The receptor's source is an adult who received the AZD1222 COVID-19 vaccine. This chain joins TRBV6-2 or TRBV6-3 and TRBJ2-7, with 9 bases that match TRBD2. The CDR3 loop is CASSRGTSPGYEQYF. CDR3 in DNA: TGTGCCAGCAGCAGAGGGACTAGCCCGGGGTACGAGCAGTACTTC.